This T cell receptor (beta chain) derives from a study of cytotoxic CD8 clonotypes in ibrutinib-treated CLL. Depth targeted 1 in 200,000 to 1 in 1 million T cells, averaging 10x coverage per clonotype. Sequencing was performed with immunoSEQ multiplex PCR; in TCRdb, only in-frame clones are kept and a portion is missing. Of hundreds of thousands of clones listed, over 55% are singletons. Concerning this clone: The antigen remains undetermined.

Broader study findings: Baseline clonality, above age-matched healthy donor levels, tracked circulating CD8+ T-cell counts.

With V trimmed by 5 bases and J by 7 bases, 8 bases remained unmatched. The germline CDR1 and CDR2 sequences are MNHEY and SMNVEV (reference sequence). This CDR3 has 14 amino acids. Sequences were derived from PBMCs, sampled after 36 months of ibrutinib treatment. The sequence was collected from a human donor with chronic lymphocytic leukemia. The rearrangement joins TRBV27 to TRBJ2-7; TRBD2 agrees at 10 bases. This CDR3 is CASSISGRAGEQYF. CDR3 sequence (DNA): TGTGCCAGCAGTATAAGCGGGAGGGCCGGAGAGCAGTACTTC.